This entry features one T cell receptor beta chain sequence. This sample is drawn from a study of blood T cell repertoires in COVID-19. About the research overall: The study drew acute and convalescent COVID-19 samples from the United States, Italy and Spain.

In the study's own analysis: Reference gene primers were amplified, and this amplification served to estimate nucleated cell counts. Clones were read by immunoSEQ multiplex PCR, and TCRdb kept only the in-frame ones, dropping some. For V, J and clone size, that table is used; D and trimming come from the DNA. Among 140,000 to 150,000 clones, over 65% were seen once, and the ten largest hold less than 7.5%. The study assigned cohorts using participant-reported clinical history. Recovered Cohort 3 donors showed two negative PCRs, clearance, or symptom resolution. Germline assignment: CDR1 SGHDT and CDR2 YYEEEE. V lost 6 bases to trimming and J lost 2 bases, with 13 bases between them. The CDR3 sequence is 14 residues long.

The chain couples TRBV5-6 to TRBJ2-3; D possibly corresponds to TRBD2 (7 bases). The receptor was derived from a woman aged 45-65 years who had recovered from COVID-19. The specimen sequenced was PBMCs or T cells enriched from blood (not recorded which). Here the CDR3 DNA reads TGTGCCAGCATGGGGGGGCCCAACACAGATACGCAGTATTTT. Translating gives CASMGGPNTDTQYF.